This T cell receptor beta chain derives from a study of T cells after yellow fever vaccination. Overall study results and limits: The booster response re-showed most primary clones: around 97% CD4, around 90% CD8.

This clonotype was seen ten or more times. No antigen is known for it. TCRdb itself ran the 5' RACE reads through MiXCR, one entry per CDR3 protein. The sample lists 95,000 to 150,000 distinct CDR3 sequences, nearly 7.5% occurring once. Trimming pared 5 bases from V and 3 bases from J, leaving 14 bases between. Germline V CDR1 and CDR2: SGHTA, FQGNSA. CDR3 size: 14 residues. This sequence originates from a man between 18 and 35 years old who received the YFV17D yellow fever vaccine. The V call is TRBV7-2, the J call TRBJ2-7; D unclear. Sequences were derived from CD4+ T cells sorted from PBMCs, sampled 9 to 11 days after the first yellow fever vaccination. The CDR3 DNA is TGTGCCAGCAGCAATCTCCATTTATTCTACGAGCAGTACTTC. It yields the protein CASSNLHLFYEQYF. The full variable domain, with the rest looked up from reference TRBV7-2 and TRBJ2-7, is GAGVSQSPSNKVTEKGKDVELRCDPISGHTALYWYRQSLGQGLEFLIYFQGNSAPDKSGLPSDRFSAERTGGSVSTLTIQRTQQEDSAVYLCASSNLHLFYEQYFGPGTRLTVT.